The sequence of this TCR beta chain was determined in a study of blood T cell repertoires in COVID-19. Using immunoSEQ multiplex PCR, the repertoire was profiled, and TCRdb retains in-frame clones only, with some absent. The table records over 100,000 clones, 84% of them present only once. This CDR3 comprises 13 residues. Trimming removed 4 bases from V and 6 bases from J; junction bases left unmatched: 3. Germline assignment: CDR1 SGHDN and CDR2 FVKESK. Grouping used clinical history reported by participants in a survey and questionnaire. Input material: PBMCs or T cells enriched from blood (not recorded which). The rearrangement joins TRBV14 to TRBJ2-3; 8 bases are a match to TRBD2. This clonotype originated in a young woman who had recovered from COVID-19. The CDR3 sequence is CASSRREADTQYF. CDR3 nucleotides: TGTGCCAGCAGCCGGCGGGAGGCGGATACGCAGTATTTT.